This T cell receptor (beta chain) was captured by sequencing in a study of shared clonotypes between healthy human individuals. Study-level background: Donors had three CD4 naive, three CD4 memory, two CD8 naive and one CD8 memory plate apiece.

Assay: immunoSEQ multiplex PCR; the TCRdb copy retains only in-frame clones and omits some. Here the sample spans a few million clones, 80% to 95% being singletons. As regards this clone: Its antigen is unknown.

Points from the study as a whole: Across a handful of donors, naive CD4 shared around 5.3%, naive CD8 more than 3%, memory CD4 roughly 2.4%, memory CD8 around 0.42%. The study sampled only blood, and tissue repertoires likely differ. Large sequencing depth failed to make sorted-subset sequencing complete, rarefaction showed.

The CDR3 spans 15 residues. The V gene's germline CDR1 is SGHRS and CDR2 YFSETQ. V dropped 3 bases and J dropped 2 bases, with 14 bases sitting between them. The chain employs TRBV5-1 and TRBJ1-1; D remains ambiguous. The sequenced sample was naive CD4+ T cells from PBMCs. As to subset: CD45RA+ positively selected. The source is a young man in good health. Some clones in this sample may be carry-over from other donors' samples. CDR3 sequence (DNA): TGCGCCAGCAGCTGGGGTTTGAAGACCAACACTGAAGCTTTCTTT. Encoded protein: CASSWGLKTNTEAFF. Combining the CDR3 with reference TRBV5-1 and TRBJ1-1 gives the whole variable domain KAGVTQTPRYLIKTRGQQVTLSCSPISGHRSVSWYQQTPGQGLQFLFEYFSETQRNKGNFPGRFSGRQFSNSRSEMNVSTLELGDSALYLCASSWGLKTNTEAFFGQGTRLTVV.